This record concerns one T cell receptor (beta chain) sequence. What it binds is not known. Other DNA sequences in the same sample also yield this CDR3. The data stem from a study of Tregs in tolerant kidney transplant recipients. The wider study: Recipients received nonmyeloablative bone marrow transplants from related graft donors, with transient mixed chimerism. Recipient cells were told from donor cells by antibody staining. Notes on the study in general: Validation in larger populations is needed because few patients were studied.

Sequencing was performed with immunoSEQ multiplex PCR; in TCRdb, only in-frame clones are kept and a portion is missing. The data hold approximately 11,000 clones, with about 90% observed a single time. Looked up from germline, CDR1 is SGHRS and CDR2 is YFSETQ. Trimming took 0 bases from V and 9 from J, leaving 13 bases between them. This CDR3 has 14 residues. The receptor was derived from a human patient who received a combined kidney and bone marrow transplant. Material: Tregs from blood cultured with allogeneic cells, obtained before the transplant. The V and J genes are TRBV5-1 and TRBJ2-1, with a weak D call TRBD2 (6 bases). CDR3 sequence: CASSLGSGVGEQFF. The CDR3 DNA is TGCGCCAGCAGCTTGGGTTCGGGGGTCGGTGAGCAGTTCTTC. The whole variable domain, filled in from reference TRBV5-1 and TRBJ2-1, reads KAGVTQTPRYLIKTRGQQVTLSCSPISGHRSVSWYQQTPGQGLQFLFEYFSETQRNKGNFPGRFSGRQFSNSRSEMNVSTLELGDSALYLCASSLGSGVGEQFFGPGTRLTVL.